These 25 T cell receptor beta chains were all obtained from the same sample, sequenced in a study of blood T cells in healthy people across ages. Next came a second PCR, run for about 7 to 12 cycles, which used a sample-barcoded 5' primer along with a J-beta primer mix. From the 5' RACE reads, TCRdb called clonotypes with MiXCR, one entry per CDR3 protein. The sample yields about 640,000 distinct CDR3 sequences, around three fifths seen once. Sequencing input: blood. These receptors were obtained from a man in his fifties or sixties in good health.

This clonotype was counted between two and nine times. This chain joins TRBV5-1 and TRBJ2-1; the D gene could be TRBD1 or TRBD2 (5 bases each). The CDR3 contains 15 residues. The germline CDR1 and CDR2 sequences are SGHRS and YFSETQ. V lost 2 bases to trimming and J lost 4 bases, with 13 bases between them. For the CDR3, the DNA is TGCGCCAGCAGCTTTGGTACAGGAGGTTACAATGAGCAGTTCTTC. It codes for CASSFGTGGYNEQFF.

This clonotype was observed a few times. The CDR3 region has the DNA TGTGCCAGCAGCTTAAGGGAGGGGGAGACCCAGTACTTC. It specifies CASSLREGETQYF. V usage is TRBV7-3 and J usage is TRBJ2-5; 7 bases agree with TRBD2. The CDR3 has 13 amino acids. Germline CDR1 is SGHTA and CDR2 is FQGTGA. V was clipped by 1 base and J by 5 bases; unmatched bases: 1.

This clonotype showed up many times. The chain links TRBV21-1 to TRBJ2-7. TRBV21-1 is flagged as a pseudogene. This CDR3 contains 14 residues. DNA for the CDR3: TGTGCCAGCAGCCACTCCGTTGTTTCCTACGAGCAGTACTTC. It codes for CASSHSVVSYEQYF.

This clonotype occurred a few times. The V call is TRBV4-2, the J call TRBJ2-1; TRBD2 might be the D (6 bases). The CDR3 has 16 amino acids. From germline, CDR1 is LGHNA and CDR2 YNFKEQ. The V and J ends lost 1 base and 4 bases respectively, with 14 bases between them. CDR3 sequence (DNA): TGTGCCAGCAGCCAAGCTAAACTAGCTACATACAATGAGCAGTTCTTC. This gives the protein CASSQAKLATYNEQFF.

The sample holds many counts of this clonotype. The chain has TRBV29-1 and TRBJ1-5; no clear D. The CDR3 runs 14 residues. V lost 4 bases and J 2 bases, leaving 12 bases between the germline ends. The V gene's germline CDR1 is SQVTM and CDR2 ANQGSEA. The CDR3 nucleotides are TGCAGCGTTGGCGAGGGTTCGGGCAATCAGCCCCAGCATTTT. Its protein product is CSVGEGSGNQPQHF.

The CDR3 loop is CAISEWDRGLGAQYF. The CDR3 region has the DNA TGTGCCATCAGTGAATGGGACAGAGGGCTAGGAGCCCAGTACTTC. This chain connects TRBV10-3 to TRBJ2-5; 7 bases agree with TRBD1. This CDR3 region has 15 residues. The ends lost 3 bases at V and 9 bases at J; junction bases unmatched: 13. Germline V gene sequence: CDR1 ENHRY, CDR2 SYGVKD.

CDR3 sequence reads: CSARAPRGAYNEQFF. DNA for the CDR3: TGCAGTGCTAGAGCCCCGCGGGGGGCTTACAATGAGCAGTTCTTC. The chain links TRBV20-1 to TRBJ2-1; 8 bases align to TRBD2. Germline assignment: CDR1 DFQATT and CDR2 SNEGSKA (reference sequence). This CDR3 comprises 15 residues. Trimming removed 1 base from V and 4 bases from J; junction bases left unmatched: 6.

The V call is TRBV6-1, the J call TRBJ2-1; 10 bases match TRBD2. This CDR3 spans 15 amino acids. V trimming: 4 bases; J trimming: 6 bases; junction bases outside the gene matches: 6. CDR1 is MNHNS and CDR2 is SASEGT in the germline V gene. The CDR3 region is CASSVGLAYRNEQFF. As DNA, the CDR3 is TGTGCCAGCAGTGTGGGACTAGCGTACCGCAATGAGCAGTTCTTC.

The chain links TRBV7-7 to TRBJ2-5; TRBD2 matches at 7 bases. The CDR3 extends over 16 amino acids. The trim removed 1 base at V and 1 base at J, leaving 6 bases unmatched. Looked up from germline, CDR1 is SSHAT and CDR2 is FNYEAQ (reference sequence). CDR3 sequence reads: CASSLGASGFQETQYF. The DNA for the CDR3 is TGTGCCAGCAGCTTAGGGGCTAGCGGCTTCCAAGAGACCCAGTACTTC.

The V call is TRBV7-8, the J call TRBJ1-4, with D unclear. V was cut by 1 base and J by 3 bases, with 12 bases left in between. CDR1 and CDR2 (germline): SGHVS, FQNEAQ. The CDR3 length is 16 residues. DNA of the CDR3: TGTGCCAGCAGCTTAGACGATCAGATCGCTAATGAAAAACTGTTTTTT. It translates to CASSLDDQIANEKLFF.

The chain is built from TRBV5-1 and TRBJ2-3; a weak D match, TRBD2 (5 bases). V shed 0 bases and J shed 0 bases, with 14 bases lying between them. Germline assignment: CDR1 SGHRS and CDR2 YFSETQ. This CDR3 is built from 17 residues. The CDR3: CASSLVPFRGSTDTQYF. The CDR3 DNA follows: TGCGCCAGCAGCTTGGTCCCCTTTCGGGGTAGCACAGATACGCAGTATTTT.

This clonotype appeared a few times. The chain carries TRBV10-3 and TRBJ2-7, with D possibly being TRBD1 or TRBD2 (5 bases each). This CDR3 has 14 residues. Trimming removed 7 bases from V and 2 bases from J, with 15 bases in between. Germline CDR1 is ENHRY and CDR2 is SYGVKD. The CDR3 DNA reads TGTGCCATCACCCCCGAGGGGAGCACCTACGAGCAGTACTTC. Its protein is CAITPEGSTYEQYF.

This clonotype was detected once. The genes are TRBV5-1 and TRBJ2-3; tentatively, D is TRBD2 (5 bases). V dropped 0 bases and J dropped 0 bases, with 14 bases sitting between them. Germline loops: CDR1 SGHRS, CDR2 YFSETQ. This CDR3 is built from 17 residues. The CDR3 protein is CASSLVWRAASTDTQYF. The CDR3, as DNA: TGCGCCAGCAGCTTGGTGTGGCGGGCCGCTAGCACAGATACGCAGTATTTT.

The chain combines TRBV3-1 with TRBJ1-2; TRBD1 agrees at 8 bases. The CDR3 is made up of 15 amino acids. Per germline, CDR1 LGHDT and CDR2 YNNKEL (reference sequence). V lost 1 base to trimming and J lost 8 bases; unmatched junction nucleotides: 9. The CDR3 is CASSQVPGTGNGYTF. The DNA of the CDR3 is TGTGCCAGCAGCCAAGTCCCCGGGACAGGAAACGGCTACACCTTC.

The CDR3 sequence is CASSPGHPPNTGELFF. In nucleotides, the CDR3 is TGTGCCAGCAGCCCGGGGCACCCCCCGAACACCGGGGAGCTGTTTTTT. This sequence joins TRBV3-1 and TRBJ2-2, with D tentatively TRBD1 or TRBD2 (5 bases each). Germline V gene data show CDR1 as LGHDT and CDR2 as YNNKEL (reference sequence). This CDR3 comprises 16 residues. V lost 4 bases to trimming and J lost 0 bases, with 12 bases between them.

This clonotype was counted ten times or more. This chain joins TRBV2 and TRBJ1-1, with 10 nucleotides matching TRBD1. The CDR3 is 17 residues long. Per the germline V gene, CDR1 is SNHLY and CDR2 is FYNNEI. V lost 5 bases, J lost 0 bases, and 9 bases stayed unmatched. CDR3 in amino acids: CASSPSPGTGVNTEAFF. The CDR3 coding sequence is TGTGCCAGCAGTCCTAGTCCCGGGACAGGGGTGAACACTGAAGCTTTCTTT.

In DNA, the CDR3 is TGTGCCAGCAGCCAAGTCCTGGGGCACATCTCCTACGAGCAGTACTTC. It encodes CASSQVLGHISYEQYF. The rearrangement joins TRBV3-1 to TRBJ2-7, with a tentative D call TRBD1 (5 bases). CDR1 LGHDT and CDR2 YNNKEL come from the germline V gene (reference sequence). CDR3 size: 16 residues. V was shortened by 1 base and J by 0 bases, with 13 bases between the two germline ends.

The chain combines TRBV2 with TRBJ2-3; the D call may be TRBD1 or TRBD2 (5 bases each). Trimming cost V 4 bases and J 0 bases, with 11 bases left between them. This CDR3 is built from 15 residues. Germline V gene sequence: CDR1 SNHLY, CDR2 FYNNEI. CDR3 bases: TGTGCCAGCAGTGGGGCCGAGGGGAGCACAGATACGCAGTATTTT. Residues: CASSGAEGSTDTQYF.

This clonotype was counted a few times. This chain connects TRBV29-1 to TRBJ1-4, with D possibly being TRBD1 (5 bases). This CDR3 has 12 residues. From germline, CDR1 is SQVTM and CDR2 ANQGSEA. With 2 bases removed from V and 6 bases from J, the gap between germline ends came to 7 bases. The DNA of the CDR3 is TGCAGCGTTGAACAGGGTGATGAAAAACTGTTTTTT. It translates to CSVEQGDEKLFF.

J is TRBJ2-7 and V is TRBV29-1; 7 nucleotides align to TRBD1. The J segment lost 3 bases and the V segment lost 7 bases, leaving 6 bases of the junction unmatched. From germline, CDR1 is SQVTM and CDR2 ANQGSEA. The CDR3 is made up of 12 amino acids. CDR3 sequence (DNA): TGCAGCGGATCGACAGGGTACTACGAGCAGTACTTC. Encoded protein: CSGSTGYYEQYF.

This clonotype was seen a few times. This chain uses TRBV12-3 or TRBV12-4 with TRBJ2-4, with 7 bases that match TRBD1. J gave up 14 bases and V 5 bases, and 9 bases lay outside the gene matches. There are 12 residues in the CDR3. The DNA of the CDR3 is TGTGCCAGCAGTGCAAGACAGGGTGCGAAGTACTTC. Translated, it gives CASSARQGAKYF.

This rearrangement joins TRBV5-1 to TRBJ2-1; no reliable D call. Germline-derived CDR1 and CDR2 are SGHRS and YFSETQ. V was trimmed by 4 bases and J by 11 bases, leaving 13 bases between them. The CDR3 consists of 12 residues. The CDR3 DNA reads TGCGCCAGCAGCCCTAGTACCAACAAGCAGTTCTTC. This codes for CASSPSTNKQFF.

This clonotype was seen only a few times. This chain connects TRBV20-1 to TRBJ2-3, with 9 bases lining up with TRBD2. Germline trimming cut 7 bases from V and 5 bases from J; bases unmatched to any gene: 10. The CDR3 length is 14 residues. Germline CDR1 reads DFQATT; CDR2 reads SNEGSKA (reference sequence). The CDR3 region is CSGRGGRGRDTQYF. The CDR3 region has the DNA TGCAGTGGGCGGGGGGGCCGCGGGAGAGATACGCAGTATTTT.

This clonotype was observed a few times. The gene calls are TRBV21-1 and TRBJ1-5. TRBV21-1 is noted as a pseudogene. CDR3 length: 10 amino acids. DNA for the CDR3: TGTGCCAGCGCGAATCAGCCCCAGCATTTT. Translated, it gives CASANQPQHF.

The chain has TRBV3-1 and TRBJ1-2; D is uncertain. The CDR3 runs to 14 residues. Germline V lookup: CDR1 LGHDT, CDR2 YNNKEL (reference sequence). V lost 0 bases to trimming and J lost 7 bases, with 12 bases between them. The CDR3 protein is CASSQDQGGVGYTF. The CDR3 bases are TGTGCCAGCAGCCAAGATCAAGGCGGGGTTGGCTACACCTTC. Full variable domain (outside the CDR3, taken from reference TRBV3-1 and TRBJ1-2): DTAVSQTPKYLVTQMGNDKSIKCEQNLGHDTMYWYKQDSKKFLKIMFSYNNKELIINETVPNRFSPKSPDKAHLNLHINSLELGDSAVYFCASSQDQGGVGYTFGSGTRLTVV.